This is a list of T cell receptor beta chains from one sample in a study of T cell responses to AZD1222 COVID-19 vaccine. Clones were sequenced by immunoSEQ multiplex PCR, and TCRdb holds only the in-frame ones, with some missing. The sample includes around 160,000 clones, 85% to 95% seen only once; the top ten take approximately 2.7%. Material: peripheral blood, obtained on day 0 of MenACWY control vaccination. All receptors derive from an adult in good health. Each CDR3 is given without its conserved first and last residue.

V	J	CDR3
TRBV9	TRBJ2-2	ASSVKAGVNTGELF
TRBV12-5	TRBJ2-2	ASEGDRRKTGELF
TRBV10-3	TRBJ1-1	AIKGQGNTEAF
TRBV5-1	TRBJ1-2	ASSLLVGGQGNGGYT
TRBV3-1/TRBV3-2	TRBJ1-2	ASSQVSGGGYGYT
TRBV28	TRBJ2-1	ASSSRTGYNEQF
TRBV6-1	TRBJ1-1	ASSEFGGNTEAF
TRBV10-2	TRBJ2-5	ASLGSSVRETQY
TRBV10-3	TRBJ1-1	AISELGENTEAF
TRBV3-1/TRBV3-2	TRBJ1-2	ASSHQAGGYT
TRBV6-5	TRBJ1-6	ASGPGQGVSPLH
TRBV18	TRBJ2-7	ASSSGTGGYEQY
TRBV30	TRBJ2-7	AWSWRRDEQY
TRBV5-1	TRBJ2-5	ASSSGLAGGLETQY
TRBV30	TRBJ1-4	AWSVLLLGRPTTNEKLF
TRBV11-2	TRBJ2-1	ASSSMKGGAGEQF
TRBV20-1	TRBJ1-1	SASLNTEAF
TRBV6-5	TRBJ1-1	ASGWGGNTEAF
TRBV19	TRBJ1-2	ASSLTRNYGYT
TRBV29-1	TRBJ2-7	SVADTYEQY
TRBV7-8	TRBJ1-6	ASSPPPATNNSPLH
TRBV25-1	TRBJ2-5	ASSELAGKETQY
TRBV27	TRBJ2-1	ASSPTTSGADEQF
TRBV9	TRBJ2-1	ASSVDPLEWQGRF
TRBV6-5	TRBJ2-2	ASSYGTGNTGELF
TRBV5-4	TRBJ1-1	ASSYPGTGLGDTEAF